Here is one TCR beta chain with its context. This clonotype was recorded a few times. Its antigen is currently not known. No much larger clone exists at a distance of one base, and base qualities are not known. To prepare the library, 5' RACE was applied. TCRdb shows the sequencer as Illumina HiSeq 2500. A second PCR of about 7 to 12 cycles was run with a J-beta primer mix and a sample-barcoded 5' primer. A template-switch 5' adaptor carrying 12 random nucleotides introduced a unique molecular identifier onto each TCR beta cDNA molecule. At least 3 million CDR3-containing paired-end reads were obtained from each sample. First-strand cDNA synthesis was performed from all RNA using the Mint cDNA synthesis kit, with priming by a TRBC-specific oligonucleotide. Following uracil-DNA glycosylase treatment, a first 18-cycle PCR with universal primers M1SS and BC2_uni_R was performed on all cDNA. The study's own analysis went as follows. For normalization, 1 million high-quality reads, each with a distinct molecular identifier, were randomly selected from each sample. Reads with shared molecular identifiers were discarded instead of being binned into consensus sequences. MiTCR, set to a Q25 quality threshold and the strictest error-elimination algorithm, was used for CDR3 identification, clonotype clustering and error correction. A nonparametric unseen species model with Euler transformation was used to estimate lower-bound total TCR beta diversity. TCRdb itself trimmed the public reads at Q25 with fastp, ran MiXCR and retained productive beta chains. Duplicate CDR3 protein sequences are folded into a single record with the most common DNA and genes. These V and J calls originate from TCRdb's pipeline instead of the authors' own analysis. The sample includes some 1.4 million distinct CDR3 sequences, with about 40% observed a single time. 7% to 9.5% of the sample rests with the top ten.

CDR1 MNHEY and CDR2 SMNVEV were looked up in the germline V gene (reference sequence). The CDR3, from cysteine to phenylalanine, totals 14 residues. Just CDR3 DNA is preserved here, 42 bases in frame from base 1. Relative to germline, V is 5 bases shorter and J is 4 bases shorter, with 14 bases between their ends. This sample was included in a study of blood T cells in healthy people across ages (dated by TCRdb to the mid-2010s). Regarding the complete study: In model experiments, roughly one uniquely barcoded TCR beta cDNA molecule per two T cells was captured by template switching. Using deep sequencing normalized with unique cDNA molecular identifiers, the study measured how TCR beta repertoire diversity changes with age. The donors were split into four age groups: young (average 16 years), middle-aged (around 40), aged (roughly 65) and long-lived (over 75). To avoid experimental bias, donors of different ages were randomly spread across the sequencing lanes. For two donors (one aged 18 to 30 and one aged 80 or older), the study analyzed two additional independent replicas of 1 million unique cDNA reads from the same blood draw. Findings and caveats that apply to the study as a whole: As age increased, observed TCR beta diversity per million T cells dropped in a roughly linear way, and a significant reduction was already evident by age approximately 40. Since profiling was done on bulk unsorted PBMCs, naive and antigen-experienced compartments could not be conclusively compared. Donor CMV infection status was unknown, potentially confounding age-related changes in expanded clonotypes. Compared with the aged group, the long-lived group had more naive CD4+ T cells, fewer expanded clones and increased TCR diversity, suggesting age selection. Total diversity estimates from one million sequenced T cells were considered lower bounds and underestimates. There was a strong correlation between observed TCR beta diversity and the percentage of naive T cells measured by flow cytometry.

The 40 or so donors, aged about 6 to 95 years, were systemically healthy Caucasian individuals from Russia. Each donor gave about 9.2 milliliters of peripheral blood, drawn into EDTA-treated Vacutainer tubes. Ficoll-Paque density-gradient centrifugation was used to isolate PBMCs, with at least 6 million obtained per sample. Total RNA, at least 5.5 micrograms per sample, was extracted from PBMCs with Trizol reagent. For every donor, flow cytometry on a PBMC aliquot measured the percentage of naive CD45RAhigh/CD27high T cells. The TCR sequence derives from a woman aged 18-30 years in good health. Sequencing was carried out using blood. Rearrangement joined TRBV27 to TRBJ2-5; there is no confident call for the D gene. The DNA sequence is as follows: TGTGCCAGCAGTCCCTCCCCCAACCTAGAGACCCAGTACTTC. It is translated as CASSPSPNLETQYF.